This T cell receptor beta chain was profiled in a study of cytomegalovirus exposure and HLA in healthy donors. Overall study context: A data release that came early held 75 million to 85 million unique TCRs from HLA-typed donors.

PCR primers comprised 60 Vbeta and 13 Jbeta primers. Original methodology: Among the unique TCR beta chains that a later analysis counted, about 81 million in all, roughly 11 million were shared. TCRdb's copy holds only in-frame clones and misses some; the assay was immunoSEQ multiplex PCR. V, J and clone size are taken as reported in that table, and D and trimming were inferred from the DNA itself. The table has 150,000 to 200,000 clones, 80% to 90% seen once. V lost 1 base and J lost 4; bases outside the gene matches: 8. The CDR3 extends over 16 amino acids. Germline V gives CDR1 PRHDT, CDR2 FYEKMQ (reference sequence). A remark on this clone: What it binds is not known.

Regarding the study as a whole: Earlier analysis found most TCR beta V segments productive about 90% or about 30% of the time.

The V and J genes are TRBV13 and TRBJ1-2; 8 bases line up with TRBD1. The clonotype was recovered from a man aged 18 to 29 in good health and CMV-seropositive. The specimen was PBMCs. In DNA form, the CDR3 reads TGTGCCAGCAGCTTAGCCCCGGGACAGGAGCGCTATGGCTACACCTTC. It specifies CASSLAPGQERYGYTF. Based on the CDR3 plus reference TRBV13 and TRBJ1-2, the full variable domain is AAGVIQSPRHLIKEKRETATLKCYPIPRHDTVYWYQQGPGQDPQFLISFYEKMQSDKGSIPDRFSAQQFSDYHSELNMSSLELGDSALYFCASSLAPGQERYGYTFGSGTRLTVV.